This TCR beta chain was sequenced for a study of T cell changes during pregnancy in multiple sclerosis. Some clones are missing from TCRdb's copy, which holds only in-frame ones; the method was immunoSEQ multiplex PCR. The sample shows around 100,000 clones, about 90% of them seen only once. There are 16 residues in the CDR3. Losses at the gene ends were 4 bases for V and 6 bases for J; bases not matched to a gene: 10. Germline V CDR1 and CDR2: MNHEY, SVGAGI. The chain carries TRBV6-5 and TRBJ2-1, with 9 nucleotides matching TRBD1. Here the sequenced sample was peripheral blood, taken after pregnancy. This receptor was obtained from a female donor with multiple sclerosis, enrolled in a pregnancy study. The DNA for the CDR3 is TGTGCCAGCAGTTTGGACCGGGACAGGGTCCCCAATGAGCAGTTCTTC. Its translation: CASSLDRDRVPNEQFF.